The 22 T cell receptor beta chains presented below share a single source sample, sequenced in a study of T cell responses to AZD1222 COVID-19 vaccine. TCRdb's table, derived via immunoSEQ multiplex PCR, lists solely in-frame clones and lacks some. In the table there are fewer than 100,000 clones, about nine tenths of which are singletons. The sequenced sample was peripheral blood, obtained 28 days after the second AZD1222 dose. Every receptor here comes from an adult who received the AZD1222 COVID-19 vaccine.

The chain uses TRBV7-9 and TRBJ2-7; 7 nucleotides agree with TRBD1. The CDR3 has 14 residues. Germline V gives CDR1 SEHNR, CDR2 FQNEAQ (reference sequence). Germline trimming cut 5 bases from V and 3 bases from J; bases unmatched to any gene: 7. Here the CDR3 reads CASSNDRVGYEQYF. The DNA for the CDR3 is TGTGCCAGCAGCAACGACAGGGTGGGCTACGAGCAGTACTTC.

This clone was counted a single time. The chain links TRBV6-5 to TRBJ2-7, with D possibly TRBD2 on 6 matching bases. Germline values: CDR1 MNHEY, CDR2 SVGAGI. V was clipped by 4 bases and J by 0 bases, with 10 bases between them. The CDR3 totals 14 residues. CDR3 amino acids: CASSSGESSYEQYF. DNA of the CDR3: TGTGCCAGCAGTTCGGGGGAGAGCTCCTACGAGCAGTACTTC.

This clone was seen only once. J is TRBJ2-5 and V is TRBV3-1 (or the pseudogene TRBV3-2); D gene unclear. Trimming stripped 4 bases from V and 3 bases from J, with 12 bases between. The CDR3 runs to 14 residues. From germline, CDR1 is LGHDT and CDR2 YNNKEL (reference sequence). The CDR3 nucleotides are TGTGCCAGCAGCCGGGGATGGGCTGAAGAGACCCAGTACTTC. Translation: CASSRGWAEETQYF.

The chain combines TRBV19 with TRBJ1-2; D is undetermined. V lost 5 bases to trimming and J lost 4 bases, with 17 bases between them. CDR1 and CDR2 from the germline V gene are LNHDA and SQIVND (reference sequence). This CDR3 spans 15 amino acids. CDR3 sequence: CASSDFGRETYGYTF. CDR3 in DNA: TGTGCCAGTAGTGACTTTGGACGGGAAACCTATGGCTACACCTTC.

This rearrangement joins TRBV30 to TRBJ1-2, with a possible D match to TRBD1 (5 bases). The length of the CDR3 is 12 residues. Germline CDR1 GTSNPN, CDR2 SVGIG (reference sequence). The V gene lost 5 bases and the J gene lost 4 bases, with 11 bases spanning the gap. CDR3 sequence (DNA): TGTGCCTGGGGGAGGGGAGGCTATGGCTACACCTTC. It translates to CAWGRGGYGYTF.

This rearrangement joins TRBV25-1 to TRBJ2-1; perhaps TRBD2 as D (6 bases). From germline, CDR1 is MGHDK and CDR2 SYGVNS. The CDR3 spans 14 residues. V was shortened by 6 bases and J by 5 bases, with 14 bases between the two germline ends. For the CDR3, the DNA is TGTGCCAGCAGGGACCCGGGACTCAACAATGAGCAGTTCTTC. Protein: CASRDPGLNNEQFF.

The gene calls are TRBV6-5 and TRBJ2-7, with no clear D. Trimming stripped 2 bases from V and 7 bases from J, with 15 bases between. The CDR3 spans 14 residues. CDR1 MNHEY and CDR2 SVGAGI come from the germline V gene. The CDR3 protein is CASSYLSPLGEQYF. CDR3 nucleotides: TGTGCCAGCAGTTACCTTTCTCCACTGGGGGAGCAGTACTTC.

The chain carries TRBV7-9 and TRBJ1-5; TRBD1 matches 7 bases. Germline CDR1 is SEHNR and CDR2 is FQNEAQ (reference sequence). V gave up 3 bases and J gave up 0 bases; unmatched junction bases: 8. The CDR3 is 17 amino acids. The CDR3 DNA follows: TGTGCCAGCAGCTTCCCCCCCGGGACAGATAGCAATCAGCCCCAGCATTTT. This codes for CASSFPPGTDSNQPQHF.

This chain uses TRBV18 with TRBJ1-2; TRBD1 aligns across 9 bases. Trimming cost V 2 bases and J 4 bases; bases outside gene matches: 2. This CDR3 contains 14 residues. The germline CDR1 and CDR2 sequences are KGHSH and LQKENI. The CDR3 spells CASSPDRGTYGYTF. The CDR3 DNA is TGTGCCAGCTCACCAGACAGGGGGACCTATGGCTACACCTTC.

This chain links TRBV6-5 with TRBJ1-2; TRBD1 might be the D (6 bases). V shed 5 bases and J shed 7 bases, with 8 bases lying between them. From germline, CDR1 is MNHEY and CDR2 SVGAGI. The CDR3 is 11 residues long. CDR3: CASSPGVGYTF. CDR3 sequence (DNA): TGTGCCAGCAGTCCAGGGGTTGGCTACACCTTC.

The rearrangement joins TRBV5-1 to TRBJ2-2, with D perhaps TRBD1 (7 bases). V lost 6 bases, J lost 2 bases, and 14 bases lay in between. This CDR3 spans 15 amino acids. CDR1 is SGHRS, CDR2 YFSETQ, per germline. The CDR3: CASTGGTVNTGELFF. The CDR3 bases are TGCGCCAGCACCGGCGGGACAGTCAACACCGGGGAGCTGTTTTTT.

The rearrangement links TRBV18 to TRBJ1-2; no definite D call. V was trimmed by 1 base and J by 0 bases, leaving 12 bases between them. CDR3 length: 16 amino acids. CDR1 is KGHSH and CDR2 is LQKENI in the germline V gene. The CDR3 region has the DNA TGTGCCAGCTCACCACAAGAACAGCCCTCTAACTATGGCTACACCTTC. Residues: CASSPQEQPSNYGYTF.

The V gene is TRBV6-5, the J gene TRBJ1-4, with 12 bases matching TRBD1. The germline V gene encodes CDR1 MNHEY and CDR2 SVGAGI. The CDR3 spans 15 residues. J was trimmed by 8 bases and V by 4 bases; bases with no gene match: 5. The CDR3 protein is CASSSRDRGLEKLFF. The CDR3 DNA reads as TGTGCCAGCAGTTCGAGGGACAGGGGGCTGGAAAAACTGTTTTTT.

V usage is TRBV28 and J usage is TRBJ2-5; TRBD2 aligns across 7 bases. This CDR3 region has 16 residues. CDR1 and CDR2 from the germline V gene are MDHEN and SYDVKM. V lost 3 bases and J lost 3; bases outside the gene matches: 10. In DNA form, the CDR3 reads TGTGCCAGCAGTTTGGTCCGAGCGGGGTCGAAAGAGACCCAGTACTTC. It is translated as CASSLVRAGSKETQYF.

The chain employs TRBV27 and TRBJ2-2, with TRBD2 as a possible D gene (5 bases). CDR1 and CDR2 from the germline V gene are MNHEY and SMNVEV (reference sequence). CDR3 length: 15 amino acids. Trimming removed 6 bases from V and 1 base from J, with 12 bases in between. CDR3 in DNA: TGTGCCAGCAGCTACTTCGGACTGAACACCGGGGAGCTGTTTTTT. Translation gives CASSYFGLNTGELFF.

This chain links TRBV19 with TRBJ1-5; possible D gene TRBD1, 6 bases. CDR3 length equals 17 residues. With 5 bases removed from V and 6 bases from J, the gap between germline ends came to 23 bases. CDR1 and CDR2 (germline): LNHDA, SQIVND (reference sequence). The CDR3 here is CASSVQQGFGFSQPQHF. The CDR3 DNA is TGTGCCAGTAGTGTTCAACAGGGCTTCGGGTTTAGTCAGCCCCAGCATTTT.

This clone appeared once. This chain joins TRBV30 and TRBJ2-1, with unresolved D. Germline assignment: CDR1 GTSNPN and CDR2 SVGIG (reference sequence). This CDR3 is built from 14 residues. V shed 5 bases and J shed 0 bases, with 11 bases lying between them. The CDR3 protein is CAWQSLSSYNEQFF. CDR3 DNA: TGTGCCTGGCAGTCGTTGAGCTCCTACAATGAGCAGTTCTTC.

The rearrangement joins TRBV2 to TRBJ1-3; D might be TRBD1 (5 bases). The CDR3 has 13 residues. Trimming stripped 8 bases from V and 3 bases from J, with 11 bases between. Germline CDR1 SNHLY, CDR2 FYNNEI. CDR3 sequence reads: CASLPGVGNTIYF. The CDR3 DNA reads TGTGCCAGCCTACCGGGGGTTGGAAACACCATATATTTT. Supplemented by reference TRBV2 and TRBJ1-3, the full variable domain reads EPEVTQTPSHQVTQMGQEVILRCVPISNHLYFYWYRQILGQKVEFLVSFYNNEISEKSEIFDDQFSVERPDGSNFTLKIRSTKLEDSAMYFCASLPGVGNTIYFGEGSWLTVV.

This chain links TRBV10-1 with TRBJ2-2; TRBD2 might be the D (5 bases). Deletions cut 6 bases from V and 3 bases from J, with 11 bases between. CDR3 length: 14 amino acids. The germline V gene has CDR1 WNHNN and CDR2 SYGVQD (reference sequence). DNA for the CDR3: TGCGCCAGCAGGAGGGTCGGGGACACCGGGGAGCTGTTTTTT. Translation: CASRRVGDTGELFF.

This rearrangement joins TRBV4-1 to TRBJ2-1; D gene unclear. The CDR3 is 15 amino acids. Germline V gives CDR1 MGHRA, CDR2 YSYEKL. V gave up 0 bases and J gave up 6 bases, with 12 bases separating them. The CDR3 region is CASSQDPSAGNEQFF. In DNA, the CDR3 is TGCGCCAGCAGCCAAGATCCATCGGCAGGCAATGAGCAGTTCTTC.

The rearrangement joins TRBV13 to TRBJ2-7; perhaps TRBD2 as D (7 bases). The germline V gene encodes CDR1 PRHDT and CDR2 FYEKMQ (reference sequence). CDR3 size: 21 residues. With 3 bases removed from V and 1 base from J, the gap between germline ends came to 31 bases. Here the CDR3 reads CASSLIVGGQPRDYSSYEQYF. CDR3 nucleotides: TGTGCCAGCAGCTTGATAGTAGGGGGACAACCACGGGACTACTCTTCCTACGAGCAGTACTTC.

The V call is TRBV30, the J call TRBJ2-7; maybe TRBD1 (6 bases). The CDR3 is made up of 16 amino acids. Trimming stripped 3 bases from V and 3 bases from J, with 21 bases between. In germline, CDR1 is GTSNPN, CDR2 SVGIG (reference sequence). CDR3 nucleotide sequence: TGTGCCTGGAGCGCCCATTTGACAGGACGCCTCTACGAGCAGTACTTC. Protein: CAWSAHLTGRLYEQYF.